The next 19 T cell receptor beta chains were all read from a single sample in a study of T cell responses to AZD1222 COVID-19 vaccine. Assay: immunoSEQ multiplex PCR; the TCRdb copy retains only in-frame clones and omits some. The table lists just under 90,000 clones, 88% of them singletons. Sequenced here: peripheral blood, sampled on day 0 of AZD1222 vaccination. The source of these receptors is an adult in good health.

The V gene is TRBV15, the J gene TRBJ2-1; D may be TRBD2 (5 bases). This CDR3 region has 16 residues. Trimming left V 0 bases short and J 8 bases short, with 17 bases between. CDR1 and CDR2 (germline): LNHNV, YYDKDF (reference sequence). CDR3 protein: CATSRDRRLAVDEQFF. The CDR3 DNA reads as TGTGCCACCAGCAGAGATCGGAGGCTAGCAGTCGATGAGCAGTTCTTC.

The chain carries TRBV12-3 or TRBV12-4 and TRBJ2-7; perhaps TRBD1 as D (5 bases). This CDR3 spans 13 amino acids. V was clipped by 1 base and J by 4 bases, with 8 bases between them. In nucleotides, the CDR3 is TGTGCCAGCAGTTTAGGGGGCTGGTACGAGCAGTACTTC. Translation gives CASSLGGWYEQYF.

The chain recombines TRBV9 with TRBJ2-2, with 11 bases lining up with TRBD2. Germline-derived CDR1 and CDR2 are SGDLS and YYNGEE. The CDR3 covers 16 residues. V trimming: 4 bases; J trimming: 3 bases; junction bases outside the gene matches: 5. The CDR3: CASSPGLAGYTGELFF. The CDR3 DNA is TGTGCCAGCAGCCCTGGACTAGCGGGTTACACCGGGGAGCTGTTTTTT.

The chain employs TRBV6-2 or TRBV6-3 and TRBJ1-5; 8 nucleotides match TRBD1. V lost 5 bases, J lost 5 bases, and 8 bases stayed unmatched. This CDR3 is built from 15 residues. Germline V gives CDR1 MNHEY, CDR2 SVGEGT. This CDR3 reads CASSPGQGWDQPQHF. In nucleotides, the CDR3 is TGTGCCAGCAGTCCCGGACAGGGTTGGGATCAGCCCCAGCATTTT.

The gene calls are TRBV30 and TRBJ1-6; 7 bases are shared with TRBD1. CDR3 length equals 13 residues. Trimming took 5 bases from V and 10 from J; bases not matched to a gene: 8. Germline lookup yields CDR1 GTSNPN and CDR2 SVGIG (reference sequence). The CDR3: CAWAGQDSSPLHF. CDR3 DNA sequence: TGTGCCTGGGCCGGACAGGATAGCTCACCCCTCCACTTT.

In DNA form, the CDR3 reads TGCAGCGTTTCTAGCGGGAGGGCCCTGCGTGAGTTCTTC. It is translated as CSVSSGRALREFF. The chain recombines TRBV29-1 with TRBJ2-1, with 12 positions matching TRBD2. Germline lookup yields CDR1 SQVTM and CDR2 ANQGSEA. This CDR3 contains 13 residues. V shed 5 bases and J 14 bases; nucleotides not matched to a gene: 10.

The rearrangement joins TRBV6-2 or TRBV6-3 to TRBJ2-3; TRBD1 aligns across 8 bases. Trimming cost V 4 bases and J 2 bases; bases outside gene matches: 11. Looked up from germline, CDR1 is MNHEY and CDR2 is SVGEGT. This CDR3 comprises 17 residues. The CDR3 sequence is CASSSSTGALSTDTQYF. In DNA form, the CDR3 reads TGTGCCAGCAGTTCGTCGACAGGGGCCCTTTCCACAGATACGCAGTATTTT.

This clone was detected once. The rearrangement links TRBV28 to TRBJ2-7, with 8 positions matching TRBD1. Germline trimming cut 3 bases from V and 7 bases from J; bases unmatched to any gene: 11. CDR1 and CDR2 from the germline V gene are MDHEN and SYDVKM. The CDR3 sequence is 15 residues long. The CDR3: CASSFFRDRSGEQYF. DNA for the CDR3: TGTGCCAGCAGTTTCTTCCGGGACAGGAGTGGGGAGCAGTACTTC.

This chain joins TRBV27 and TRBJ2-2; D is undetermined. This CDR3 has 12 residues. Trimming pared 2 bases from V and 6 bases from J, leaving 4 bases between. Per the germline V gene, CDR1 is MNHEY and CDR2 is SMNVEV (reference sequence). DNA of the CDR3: TGTGCCAGCAGTTTAGTCCCCGGGGAGCTGTTTTTT. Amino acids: CASSLVPGELFF.

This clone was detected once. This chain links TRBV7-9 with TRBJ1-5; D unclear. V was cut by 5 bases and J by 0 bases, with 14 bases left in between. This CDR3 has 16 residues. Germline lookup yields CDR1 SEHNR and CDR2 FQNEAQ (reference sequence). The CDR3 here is CASSPSGFHSNQPQHF. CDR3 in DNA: TGTGCCAGCAGCCCATCCGGTTTCCATAGCAATCAGCCCCAGCATTTT. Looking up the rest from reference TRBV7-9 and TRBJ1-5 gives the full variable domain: DTGVSQNPRHKITKRGQNVTFRCDPISEHNRLYWYRQTLGQGPEFLTYFQNEAQLEKSRLLSDRFSAERPKGSFSTLEIQRTEQGDSAMYLCASSPSGFHSNQPQHFGDGTRLSIL.

The CDR3 here is CASSFSGGTGELFF. Written as DNA, the CDR3 is TGTGCCAGCAGTTTTTCCGGGGGCACCGGGGAGCTGTTTTTT. The gene calls are TRBV27 and TRBJ2-2, with D perhaps matching TRBD2 (6 bases). This CDR3 contains 14 residues. V lost 3 bases to trimming and J lost 4 bases, with 9 bases between them. CDR1 and CDR2 (germline): MNHEY, SMNVEV (reference sequence).

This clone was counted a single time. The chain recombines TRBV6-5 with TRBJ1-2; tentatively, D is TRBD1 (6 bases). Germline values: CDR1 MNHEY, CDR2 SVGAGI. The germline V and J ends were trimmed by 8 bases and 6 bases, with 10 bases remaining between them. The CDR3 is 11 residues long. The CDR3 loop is CASEGVDGYTF. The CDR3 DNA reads TGTGCCAGCGAGGGGGTCGATGGCTACACCTTC.

CDR3 residues: CASSQEGNNSPLHF. CDR3 DNA: TGTGCCAGCAGCCAAGAGGGGAACAATTCACCCCTCCACTTT. V gene TRBV3-1 (or the pseudogene TRBV3-2) combines with J gene TRBJ1-6, with D uncertain. Germline CDR1 and CDR2: LGHDT and YNNKEL (reference sequence). The CDR3 is 14 amino acids. V gave up 0 bases and J gave up 7 bases, with 7 bases separating them.

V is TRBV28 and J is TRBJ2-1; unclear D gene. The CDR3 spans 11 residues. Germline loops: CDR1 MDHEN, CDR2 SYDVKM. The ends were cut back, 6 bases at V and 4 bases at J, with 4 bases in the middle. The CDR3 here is CASRTYNEQFF. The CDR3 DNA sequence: TGTGCCAGCAGGACTTACAATGAGCAGTTCTTC. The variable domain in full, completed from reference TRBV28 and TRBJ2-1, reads DVKVTQSSRYLVKRTGEKVFLECVQDMDHENMFWYRQDPGLGLRLIYFSYDVKMKEKGDIPEGYSVSREKKERFSLILESASTNQTSMYLCASRTYNEQFFGPGTRLTVL.

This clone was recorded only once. The chain's CDR3 is CASSLRLKETNTGELFF. The CDR3 DNA is TGTGCCAGCAGTTTGAGGCTGAAGGAAACGAACACCGGGGAGCTGTTTTTT. This chain connects TRBV11-2 to TRBJ2-2; D unresolved. There are 17 residues in the CDR3. Germline CDR1 SGHAT, CDR2 FQNNGV. The V and J ends lost 6 bases and 0 bases respectively, with 17 bases between them.

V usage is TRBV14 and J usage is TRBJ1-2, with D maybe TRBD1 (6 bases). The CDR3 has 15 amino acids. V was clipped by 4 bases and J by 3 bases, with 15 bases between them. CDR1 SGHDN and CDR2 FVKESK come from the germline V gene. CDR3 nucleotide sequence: TGTGCCAGCAGCCCCGGACAGTTCCCCTACTATGGCTACACCTTC. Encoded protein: CASSPGQFPYYGYTF.

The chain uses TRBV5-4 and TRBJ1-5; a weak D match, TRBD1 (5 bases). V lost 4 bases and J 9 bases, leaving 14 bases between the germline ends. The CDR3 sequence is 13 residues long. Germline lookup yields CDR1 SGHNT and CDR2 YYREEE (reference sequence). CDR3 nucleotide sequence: TGTGCCAGCAGCAACGACAGTTCAGGGCCCCAGCATTTT. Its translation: CASSNDSSGPQHF.

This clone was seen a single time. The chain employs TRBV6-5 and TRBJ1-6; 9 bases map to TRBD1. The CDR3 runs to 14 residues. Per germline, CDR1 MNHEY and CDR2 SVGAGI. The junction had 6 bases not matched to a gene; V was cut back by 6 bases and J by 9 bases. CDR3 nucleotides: TGTGCCAGCAGGCCCGACAGGGGGAGTTCACCCCTCCACTTT. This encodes CASRPDRGSSPLHF.

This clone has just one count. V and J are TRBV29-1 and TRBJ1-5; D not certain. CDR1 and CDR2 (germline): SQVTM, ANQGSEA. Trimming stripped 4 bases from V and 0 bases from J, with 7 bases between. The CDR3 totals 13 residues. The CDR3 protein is CSVVTNSNQPQHF. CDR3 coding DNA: TGCAGCGTTGTGACCAATAGCAATCAGCCCCAGCATTTT.